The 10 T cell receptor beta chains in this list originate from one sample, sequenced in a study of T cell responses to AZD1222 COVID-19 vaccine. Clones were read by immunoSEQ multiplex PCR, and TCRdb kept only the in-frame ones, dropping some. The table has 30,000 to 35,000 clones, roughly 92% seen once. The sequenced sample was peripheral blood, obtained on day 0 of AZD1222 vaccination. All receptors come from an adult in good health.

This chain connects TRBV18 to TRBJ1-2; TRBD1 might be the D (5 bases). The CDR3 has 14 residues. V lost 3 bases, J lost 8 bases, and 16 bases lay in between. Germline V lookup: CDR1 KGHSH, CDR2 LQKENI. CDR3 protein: CASSPARDAQGYTF. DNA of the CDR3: TGTGCCAGCTCACCGGCCAGGGACGCCCAAGGCTACACCTTC.

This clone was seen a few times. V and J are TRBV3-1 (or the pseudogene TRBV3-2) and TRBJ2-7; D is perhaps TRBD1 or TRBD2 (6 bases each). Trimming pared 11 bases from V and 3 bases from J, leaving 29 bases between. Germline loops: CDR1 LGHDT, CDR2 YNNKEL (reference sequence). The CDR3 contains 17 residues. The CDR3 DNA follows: TGTGCCCCCAGCCAAGACGAACGCGGCAGGGGAGGCTACGAGCAGTACTTC. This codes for CAPSQDERGRGGYEQYF.

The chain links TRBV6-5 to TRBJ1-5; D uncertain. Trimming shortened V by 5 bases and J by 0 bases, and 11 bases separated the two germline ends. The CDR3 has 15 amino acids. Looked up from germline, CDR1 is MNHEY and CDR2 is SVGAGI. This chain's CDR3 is CASSPLRGSNQPQHF. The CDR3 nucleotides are TGTGCCAGCAGTCCCCTTCGGGGTAGCAATCAGCCCCAGCATTTT.

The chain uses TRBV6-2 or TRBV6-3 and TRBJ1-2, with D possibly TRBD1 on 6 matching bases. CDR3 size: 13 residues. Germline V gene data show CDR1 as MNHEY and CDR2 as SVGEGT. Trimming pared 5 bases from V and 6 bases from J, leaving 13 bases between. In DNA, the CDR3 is TGTGCCAGCAGTCATCGGGACAACGATGGCTACACCTTC. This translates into CASSHRDNDGYTF.

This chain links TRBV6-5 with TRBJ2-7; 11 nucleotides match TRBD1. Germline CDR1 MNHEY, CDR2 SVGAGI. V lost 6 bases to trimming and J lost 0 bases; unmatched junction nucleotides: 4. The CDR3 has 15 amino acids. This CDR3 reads CASRAGTGGSYEQYF. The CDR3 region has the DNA TGTGCCAGCAGAGCCGGGACAGGGGGCTCCTACGAGCAGTACTTC.

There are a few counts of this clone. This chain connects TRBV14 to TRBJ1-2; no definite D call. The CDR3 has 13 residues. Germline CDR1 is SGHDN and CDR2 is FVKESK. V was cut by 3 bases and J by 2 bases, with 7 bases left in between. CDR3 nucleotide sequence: TGTGCCAGCAGCCAGGACGGGAACTATGGCTACACCTTC. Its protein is CASSQDGNYGYTF.

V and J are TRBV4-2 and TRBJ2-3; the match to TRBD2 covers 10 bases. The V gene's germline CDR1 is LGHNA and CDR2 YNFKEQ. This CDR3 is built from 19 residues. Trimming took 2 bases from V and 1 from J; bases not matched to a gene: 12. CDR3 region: CASSQRVAGGPGGTDTQYF. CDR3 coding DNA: TGTGCCAGCAGCCAACGCGTAGCGGGGGGACCCGGGGGCACAGATACGCAGTATTTT.

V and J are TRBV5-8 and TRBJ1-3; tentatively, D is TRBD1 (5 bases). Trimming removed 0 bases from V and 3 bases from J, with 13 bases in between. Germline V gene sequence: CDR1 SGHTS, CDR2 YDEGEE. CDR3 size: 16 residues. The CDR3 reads CASSLAGRGLGNTIYF. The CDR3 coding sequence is TGTGCCAGCAGCTTGGCGGGGCGTGGGCTTGGAAACACCATATATTTT.

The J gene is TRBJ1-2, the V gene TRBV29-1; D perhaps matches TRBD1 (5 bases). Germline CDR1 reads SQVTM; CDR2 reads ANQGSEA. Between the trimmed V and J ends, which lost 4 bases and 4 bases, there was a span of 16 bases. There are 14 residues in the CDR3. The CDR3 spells CSVALEGSPYGYTF. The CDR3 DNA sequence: TGCAGCGTTGCTCTCGAGGGGAGTCCCTATGGCTACACCTTC.

The CDR3 coding sequence is TGTGCCAGCAAAATCGGGACAACCGACACCATATATTTT. Protein sequence: CASKIGTTDTIYF. The chain employs TRBV28 and TRBJ1-3, with D perhaps matching TRBD1 (6 bases). CDR1 is MDHEN and CDR2 is SYDVKM in the germline V gene. Trimming pared 7 bases from V and 8 bases from J, leaving 15 bases between. The CDR3 loop spans 13 amino acids.